Here is one T cell receptor beta chain with its context. In building TCR beta libraries, iRepertoire HTBI primers were used together with Arm-PCR of CDR3 regions. TCRdb ran MiXCR on the multiplex PCR reads and lists one entry per CDR3 protein. Among some 460,000 distinct CDR3 sequences, around 16% were seen once, and the ten largest hold approximately 12%. Time point defined: newly diagnosed GD, antithyroid drugs for less than 3 months. Generation of the TCR library employed RNA extracted from PBMCs. The data were obtained in a study of regulatory T cells in long-lasting Graves disease. V was cut by 1 base and J by 8 bases, with 12 bases left in between. Germline V gene lookup returns CDR1 LGHNA and CDR2 YNFKEQ. This CDR3 is 14 amino acids long. Another study also made use of these data, one on T cells in Graves' hyperthyroidism and ophthalmopathy.

The chain recombines TRBV4-2 with TRBJ2-1; D is unclear. The source of this sequence is a man aged 40-50 years with Graves disease. The sample consisted of peripheral blood mononuclear cells (PBMCs), taken at new diagnosis, from a patient treated with antithyroid drugs. CDR3 in amino acids: CASSQAFAFDEQFF. The CDR3 DNA follows: TGTGCCAGCAGCCAAGCGTTCGCTTTTGATGAGCAGTTCTTC.